The 14 T cell receptor beta chains given below trace back to one sample, sequenced in a study of shared clonotypes between healthy human individuals. Sequenced by immunoSEQ multiplex PCR; TCRdb stores in-frame clones only, minus some. Of 2 million to 3 million clones listed, 90% to 95% are singletons. Sequencing input: naive CD4+ T cells from PBMCs. The sample's subset: CD45RA+ positively selected. Receptor source: a man in his late teens or twenties in good health. Some clones in this sample may be carry-over from other donors' samples.

This chain joins TRBV5-4 and TRBJ2-1, with TRBD2 identical over 16 bases. After removal of 4 bases from V and 6 bases from J, the junction contained 16 bases not matched to a gene. CDR1 is SGHNT, CDR2 YYREEE, per germline (reference sequence). This CDR3 region has 20 residues. CDR3 loop: CASSPSPGLAGGLLPNEQFF. CDR3 DNA sequence: TGTGCCAGCAGCCCCTCCCCGGGACTAGCGGGAGGGCTTCTCCCCAATGAGCAGTTCTTC.

Worth noting for this clone: This specimen includes other DNA sequences encoding the same CDR3. This chain joins TRBV19 and TRBJ2-5; 11 nucleotides align to TRBD2. The CDR3 is 13 amino acids. Germline CDR1 and CDR2: LNHDA and SQIVND (reference sequence). V lost 6 bases and J lost 5; bases outside the gene matches: 2. In DNA form, the CDR3 reads TGTGCCAGTAGACCTAGCGGGAGGGAGACCCAGTACTTC. It is translated as CASRPSGRETQYF. The full variable domain, completed using reference TRBV19 and TRBJ2-5, is DGGITQSPKYLFRKEGQNVTLSCEQNLNHDAMYWYRQDPGQGLRLIYYSQIVNDFQKGDIAEGYSVSREKKESFPLTVTSAQKNPTAFYLCASRPSGRETQYFGPGTRLLVL.

This clone has only one observation. This chain links TRBV2 with TRBJ2-5; 9 bases agree with TRBD2. There are 13 residues in the CDR3. In germline, CDR1 is SNHLY, CDR2 FYNNEI. V lost 7 bases and J lost 5; bases outside the gene matches: 5. The CDR3 spells CASIGLAMETQYF. CDR3 bases: TGTGCCAGCATCGGACTAGCGATGGAGACCCAGTACTTC.

V and J are TRBV27 and TRBJ2-1; 7 positions match TRBD2. V lost 4 bases to trimming and J lost 3 bases; unmatched junction nucleotides: 3. CDR3 length: 14 amino acids. CDR1 is MNHEY and CDR2 is SMNVEV in the germline V gene (reference sequence). CDR3 residues: CASSWGGIYNEQFF. For the CDR3, the DNA is TGTGCCAGCAGTTGGGGGGGGATCTACAATGAGCAGTTCTTC.

The chain couples TRBV5-1 to TRBJ1-1; maybe TRBD1 (5 bases). Trimming took 0 bases from V and 3 from J, leaving 9 bases between them. Germline CDR1 SGHRS, CDR2 YFSETQ. The CDR3 has 14 amino acids. This CDR3 reads CASSLDGADTEAFF. The CDR3 nucleotides read TGCGCCAGCAGCTTGGACGGGGCGGACACTGAAGCTTTCTTT.

The chain combines TRBV11-3 with TRBJ1-5; D might be TRBD1 (5 bases). Germline values: CDR1 SGHNT, CDR2 YENEEA. The CDR3 has 18 residues. Trimming took off 5 bases at V and 1 base at J, with 21 bases between the two ends. CDR3 DNA: TGTGCCAGCAGCCTCTGGACTAATGGGACGGACAGCAATCAGCCCCAGCATTTT. It specifies CASSLWTNGTDSNQPQHF.

The chain recombines TRBV6-5 with TRBJ1-2; D gene ambiguous. The germline CDR1 and CDR2 sequences are MNHEY and SVGAGI. Trimming removed 0 bases at V and 0 bases at J, with 5 bases between. CDR3 size: 14 residues. The CDR3, as DNA: TGTGCCAGCAGTTACTCAACGACTAACTATGGCTACACCTTC. As protein: CASSYSTTNYGYTF.

This chain joins TRBV15 and TRBJ2-7, with D possibly TRBD2 on 5 matching bases. Germline assignment: CDR1 LNHNV and CDR2 YYDKDF (reference sequence). Deletions cut 1 base from V and 3 bases from J, with 13 bases between. CDR3 length: 15 amino acids. CDR3 protein: CATSRGSGFIYEQYF. The CDR3 DNA is TGTGCCACCAGCAGAGGATCGGGATTTATCTACGAGCAGTACTTC.

J is TRBJ2-1 and V is TRBV5-1; D is ambiguous. With 0 bases removed from V and 6 bases from J, the gap between germline ends came to 13 bases. Germline V gene sequence: CDR1 SGHRS, CDR2 YFSETQ. The CDR3 totals 15 residues. CDR3 nucleotides: TGCGCCAGCAGCTTGGATGGGTGGAACAGCAATGAGCAGTTCTTC. This codes for CASSLDGWNSNEQFF.

The V gene is TRBV15, the J gene TRBJ1-4; no reliable D call. The CDR3 has 16 residues. The V gene lost 4 bases and the J gene lost 7 bases, with 19 bases spanning the gap. Germline V gives CDR1 LNHNV, CDR2 YYDKDF (reference sequence). For the CDR3, the DNA is TGTGCCACCAGCAACATGGAGGTTGGCCGTGGTGAAAAACTGTTTTTT. The encoded protein is CATSNMEVGRGEKLFF.

V usage is TRBV28 and J usage is TRBJ2-7; 7 nucleotides match TRBD2. Germline assignment: CDR1 MDHEN and CDR2 SYDVKM. This CDR3 spans 13 amino acids. The J segment lost 6 bases and the V segment lost 3 bases, leaving 5 bases of the junction unmatched. The CDR3 region has the DNA TGTGCCAGCAGTTTGGGACTACCCCCCGAGCAGTACTTC. Translating it yields CASSLGLPPEQYF.

The chain employs TRBV18 and TRBJ2-3; 13 bases map to TRBD2. The germline CDR1 and CDR2 sequences are KGHSH and LQKENI. This CDR3 spans 18 amino acids. V shed 1 base, J shed 4 bases, and the junction held 8 bases outside the gene matches. The CDR3 bases are TGTGCCAGCTCACCACTAAGGGCCGGGACTAGCGGGGCAGATACGCAGTATTTT. Protein: CASSPLRAGTSGADTQYF.

The genes are TRBV5-1 and TRBJ2-5; 8 bases line up with TRBD1. Germline values: CDR1 SGHRS, CDR2 YFSETQ. J was trimmed by 2 bases and V by 9 bases; bases with no gene match: 9. The CDR3 is 14 amino acids. The CDR3 coding sequence is TGCGCCACCAGGGCAGGACAGGGTCAAGAGACCCAGTACTTC. Translation: CATRAGQGQETQYF.

Turning to this clone: Additional DNA sequences in this sample encode the identical CDR3. CDR3 coding DNA: TGTGCCAGCAGCTTAAGAACGGGGTCCTACGAGCAGTACTTC. This gives the protein CASSLRTGSYEQYF. The rearrangement links TRBV7-2 to TRBJ2-7; perhaps TRBD2 as D (5 bases). V was pared by 2 bases and J by 1 base, with 9 bases between. The CDR3 consists of 14 residues. The germline gives CDR1 SGHTA, CDR2 FQGNSA.